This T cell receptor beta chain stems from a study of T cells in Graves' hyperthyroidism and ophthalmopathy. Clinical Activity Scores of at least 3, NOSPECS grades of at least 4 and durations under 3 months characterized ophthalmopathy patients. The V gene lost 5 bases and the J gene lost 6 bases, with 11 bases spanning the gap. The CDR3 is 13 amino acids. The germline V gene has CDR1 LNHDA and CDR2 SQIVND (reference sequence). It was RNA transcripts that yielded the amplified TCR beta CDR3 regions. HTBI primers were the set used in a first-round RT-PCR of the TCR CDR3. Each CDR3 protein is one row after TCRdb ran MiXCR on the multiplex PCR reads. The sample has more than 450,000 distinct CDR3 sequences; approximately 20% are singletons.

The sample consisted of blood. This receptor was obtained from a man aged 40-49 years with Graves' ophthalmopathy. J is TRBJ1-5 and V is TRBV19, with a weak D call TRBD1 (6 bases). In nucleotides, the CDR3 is TGTGCCAGTAGTGGGGGGGCAGGTCAGCCCCAGCATTTT. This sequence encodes CASSGGAGQPQHF.